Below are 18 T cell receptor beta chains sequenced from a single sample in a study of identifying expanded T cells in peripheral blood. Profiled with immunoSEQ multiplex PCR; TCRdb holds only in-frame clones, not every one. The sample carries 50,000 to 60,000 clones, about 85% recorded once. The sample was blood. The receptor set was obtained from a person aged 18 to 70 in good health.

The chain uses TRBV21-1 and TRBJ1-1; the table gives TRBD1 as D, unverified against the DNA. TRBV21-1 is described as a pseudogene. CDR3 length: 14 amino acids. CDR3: CASKEDREDTEAFF. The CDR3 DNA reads TGTGCCAGCAAAGAGGACAGGGAGGACACTGAAGCTTTCTTT.

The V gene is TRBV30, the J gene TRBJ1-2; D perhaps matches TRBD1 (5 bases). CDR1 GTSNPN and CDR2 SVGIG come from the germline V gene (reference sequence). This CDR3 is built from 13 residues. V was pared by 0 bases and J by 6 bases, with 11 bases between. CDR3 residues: CAWSVLGVNGYTF. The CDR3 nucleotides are TGTGCCTGGAGTGTACTAGGGGTTAATGGCTACACCTTC.

For the CDR3, the DNA is TGTGCCAGCAGCTTTGGACTAGGTTACAATGAGCAGTTCTTC. It specifies CASSFGLGYNEQFF. This chain joins TRBV13 and TRBJ2-1; 7 bases are a match to TRBD2. From germline, CDR1 is PRHDT and CDR2 FYEKMQ (reference sequence). This CDR3 is built from 14 residues. The V and J ends lost 3 bases and 4 bases, in that order; junction bases with no gene match: 3.

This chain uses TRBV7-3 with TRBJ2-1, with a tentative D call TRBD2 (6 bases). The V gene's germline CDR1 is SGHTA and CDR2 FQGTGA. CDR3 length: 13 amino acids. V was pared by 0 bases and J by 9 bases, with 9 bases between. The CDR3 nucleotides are TGTGCCAGCAGCTTAACGGAGGGCAGTGAGCAGTTCTTC. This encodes CASSLTEGSEQFF.

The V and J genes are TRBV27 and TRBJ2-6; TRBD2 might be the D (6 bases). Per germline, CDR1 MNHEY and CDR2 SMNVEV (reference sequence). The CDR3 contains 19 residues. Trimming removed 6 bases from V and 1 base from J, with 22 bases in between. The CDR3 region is CASSSARGAGASGANVLTF. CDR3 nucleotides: TGTGCCAGCAGCTCGGCTCGCGGGGCCGGGGCATCTGGGGCCAACGTCCTGACTTTC.

The CDR3 DNA reads as TGTGCCAGCAGCTTAGTCCCGGACACTGAAGCTTTCTTT. Translating it yields CASSLVPDTEAFF. J is TRBJ1-1 and V is TRBV7-3, with D unclear. Trimming stripped 2 bases from V and 3 bases from J, with 7 bases between. Looked up from germline, CDR1 is SGHTA and CDR2 is FQGTGA. This CDR3 is 13 amino acids long.

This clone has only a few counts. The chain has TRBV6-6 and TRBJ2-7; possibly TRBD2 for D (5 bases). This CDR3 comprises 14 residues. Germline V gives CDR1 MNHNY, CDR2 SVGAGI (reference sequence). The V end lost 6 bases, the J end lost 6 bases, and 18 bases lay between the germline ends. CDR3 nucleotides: TGTGCCAGCAGCTACCCCTACGCGAGCGGCGAGCAGTACTTC. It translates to CASSYPYASGEQYF.

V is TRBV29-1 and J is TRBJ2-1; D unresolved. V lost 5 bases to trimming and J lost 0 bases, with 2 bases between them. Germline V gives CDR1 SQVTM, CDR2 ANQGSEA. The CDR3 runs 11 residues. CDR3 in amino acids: CSVSSYNEQFF. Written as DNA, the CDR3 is TGCAGCGTTAGCTCCTACAATGAGCAGTTCTTC.

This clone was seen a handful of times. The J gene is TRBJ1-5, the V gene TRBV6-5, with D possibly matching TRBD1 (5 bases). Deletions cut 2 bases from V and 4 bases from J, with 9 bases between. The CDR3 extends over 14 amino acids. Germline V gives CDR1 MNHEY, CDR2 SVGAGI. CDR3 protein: CASSYKGPNQPQHF. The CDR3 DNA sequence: TGTGCCAGCAGTTACAAGGGGCCGAATCAGCCCCAGCATTTT.

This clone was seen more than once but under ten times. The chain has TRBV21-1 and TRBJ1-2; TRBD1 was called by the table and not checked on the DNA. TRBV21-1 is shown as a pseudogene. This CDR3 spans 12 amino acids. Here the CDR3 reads CASSITRFSYTF. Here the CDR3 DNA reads TGTGCCAGCAGCATTACAAGATTTAGCTACACCTTC.

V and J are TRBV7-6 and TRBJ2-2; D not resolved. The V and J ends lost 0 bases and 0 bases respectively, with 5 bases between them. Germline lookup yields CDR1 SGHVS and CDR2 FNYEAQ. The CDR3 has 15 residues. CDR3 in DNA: TGTGCCAGCAGCTTAGCAGGAACGAACACCGGGGAGCTGTTTTTT. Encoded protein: CASSLAGTNTGELFF.

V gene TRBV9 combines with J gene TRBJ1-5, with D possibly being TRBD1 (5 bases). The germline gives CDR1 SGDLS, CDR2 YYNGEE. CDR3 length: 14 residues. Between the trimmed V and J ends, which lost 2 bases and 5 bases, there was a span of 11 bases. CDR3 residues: CASSVGQGDQPQHF. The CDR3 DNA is TGTGCCAGCAGCGTGGGGCAAGGGGATCAGCCCCAGCATTTT.

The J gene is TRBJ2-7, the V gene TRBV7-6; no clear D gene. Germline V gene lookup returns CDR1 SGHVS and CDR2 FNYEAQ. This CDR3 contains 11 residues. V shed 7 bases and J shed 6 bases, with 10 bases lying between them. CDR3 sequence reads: CASTSGVEQYF. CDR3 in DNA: TGTGCCAGCACCTCAGGTGTCGAGCAGTACTTC.

The CDR3 coding sequence is TGTGCCAGCAGCTTAGTACAGGGGACACCCCTCCACTTT. Translated, it gives CASSLVQGTPLHF. This chain connects TRBV7-3 to TRBJ1-6, with 7 bases identical to TRBD1. The CDR3 loop spans 13 amino acids. Germline CDR1 SGHTA, CDR2 FQGTGA. The ends lost 2 bases at V and 11 bases at J; junction bases unmatched: 3.

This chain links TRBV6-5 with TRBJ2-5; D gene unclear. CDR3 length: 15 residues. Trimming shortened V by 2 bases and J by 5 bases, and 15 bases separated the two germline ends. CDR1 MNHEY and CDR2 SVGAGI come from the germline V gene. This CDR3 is CASSYDTESRETQYF. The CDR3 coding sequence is TGTGCCAGCAGTTACGATACAGAGTCCCGGGAGACCCAGTACTTC.

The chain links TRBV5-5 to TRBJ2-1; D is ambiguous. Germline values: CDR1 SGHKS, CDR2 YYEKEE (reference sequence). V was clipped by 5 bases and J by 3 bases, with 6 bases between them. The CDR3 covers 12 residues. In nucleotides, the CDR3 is TGTGCCAGCAGTAGGGACTACAATGAGCAGTTCTTC. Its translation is CASSRDYNEQFF.

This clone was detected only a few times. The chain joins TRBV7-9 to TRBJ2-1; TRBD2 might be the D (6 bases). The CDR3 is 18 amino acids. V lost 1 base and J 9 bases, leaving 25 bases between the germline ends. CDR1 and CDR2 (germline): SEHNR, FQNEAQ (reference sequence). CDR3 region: CASSLVPSGLGDVGEQFF. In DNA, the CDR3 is TGTGCCAGCAGCTTAGTTCCCTCGGGACTTGGCGACGTAGGTGAGCAGTTCTTC.

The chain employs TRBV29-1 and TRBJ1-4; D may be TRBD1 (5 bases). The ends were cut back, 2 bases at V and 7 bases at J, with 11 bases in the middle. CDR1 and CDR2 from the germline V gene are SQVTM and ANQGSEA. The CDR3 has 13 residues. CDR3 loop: CSVELGRGEKLFF. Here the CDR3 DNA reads TGCAGCGTTGAATTGGGGAGGGGTGAAAAACTGTTTTTT.